This T cell receptor (beta chain) was found in a study of response to subunit inactivated influenza vaccine. Study-wide results and limits: Authors suggested each seasonal flu vaccination may recruit only limited numbers of new T cells.

About this clonotype itself: The antigen remains undetermined.

TCRdb re-called the RT-PCR reads with MiXCR, one entry per CDR3 protein. This table has under 850,000 distinct CDR3 sequences, less than 20% appearing once. Trimming pared 2 bases from V and 2 bases from J, leaving 10 bases between. This CDR3 comprises 14 residues. Germline-derived CDR1 and CDR2 are MNHEY and SMNVEV (reference sequence). Here the sequenced sample was PBMCs from blood, taken 4 to 6 days after vaccination. The J gene is TRBJ2-7, the V gene TRBV27; D perhaps matches TRBD2 (6 bases). The TCR was taken from a man aged 45-65 years who received an inactivated influenza vaccine. CDR3 coding DNA: TGTGCCAGCAGTTTAGGGACTCCAGCCTACGAGCAGTACTTC. It codes for CASSLGTPAYEQYF.